This T cell receptor (beta chain) was captured in a study of T-cell memory formation after mild COVID-19. Study information: For the most part, TCR clusters were specific to one donor. Study-level points and caveats: Prior to infection, memory already included some responding clones, suggesting cross-reactive memory joined.

On this clonotype itself: Its antigen remains unknown.

5'RACE with constant-segment primers yielded barcoded, UMI-tagged TCR alpha and TCR beta cDNA libraries. From the 5' RACE reads, TCRdb called clonotypes with MiXCR, one entry per CDR3 protein. The sample lists 350,000 to 400,000 distinct CDR3 sequences; around a fifth were seen once. Source material: PBMCs or a T cell subset sorted from them (not recorded which). This TCR was recovered from an adult woman who had mild COVID-19 (a few samples of this study predate the infection). Cell type and time point are not known.

CDR3 in amino acids: CASSLGTGAKENTEAFF. CDR3 DNA sequence: TGTGCCAGCAGCTTAGGGACAGGGGCGAAAGAGAACACTGAAGCTTTCTTT. The chain combines TRBV7-9 with TRBJ1-1, with 9 bases identical to TRBD1. The junction had 7 bases not matched to a gene; V was cut back by 1 base and J by 1 base. This CDR3 is 17 amino acids long. In germline, CDR1 is SEHNR, CDR2 FQNEAQ (reference sequence).